Each of the 9 T cell receptor beta chains below was sequenced from the same sample in a study of Ad26.COV2.S vaccination and SARS-CoV-2 variants. Treatment meaning: roughly 19 received Ad26.COV2.S at low or high dose, single or two shots; about 5 received placebo; per-sample allocation not given. At day 63 after the first vaccine or placebo injection, samples were drawn. Using immunoSEQ multiplex PCR, the repertoire was profiled, and TCRdb retains in-frame clones only, with some absent. The data contain a few hundred thousand clones, around 93% of them singletons. The specimen was peripheral blood, collected in a trial of Ad26.COV2.S vaccine versus placebo. All receptors come from a person aged 18-60 years who received the Ad26.COV2.S COVID-19 vaccine or a placebo.

The chain joins TRBV10-1 to TRBJ2-1; weak D call: TRBD2 (6 bases). V shed 7 bases and J shed 8 bases, with 24 bases lying between them. This CDR3 spans 16 amino acids. The germline CDR1 and CDR2 sequences are WNHNN and SYGVQD (reference sequence). The CDR3 nucleotides are TGCGCCAGCATGGCCGGCGATACGGGTCCGGGGGATGAGCAGTTCTTC. Translated, it gives CASMAGDTGPGDEQFF.

A note on this clone: Within the sample, other DNA sequences also encode this same CDR3. The chain carries TRBV5-1 and TRBJ2-3; D is unresolved. V lost 0 bases and J lost 0, with 5 bases in between. Germline loops: CDR1 SGHRS, CDR2 YFSETQ. There are 14 residues in the CDR3. The CDR3 protein is CASSLGPSTDTQYF. For the CDR3, the DNA is TGCGCCAGCAGCTTGGGACCAAGCACAGATACGCAGTATTTT.

This chain links TRBV9 with TRBJ1-6; possibly TRBD1 for D (5 bases). The CDR3 sequence is 16 residues long. The germline gives CDR1 SGDLS, CDR2 YYNGEE. V was cut by 0 bases and J by 5 bases, with 12 bases left in between. The CDR3 region is CASSVAPGRDNSPLHF. In DNA form, the CDR3 reads TGTGCCAGCAGCGTAGCTCCGGGACGGGATAATTCACCCCTCCACTTT.

This clone has a single count. This sequence joins TRBV4-3 and TRBJ2-3; D is possibly TRBD1 or TRBD2 (6 bases each). Germline lookup yields CDR1 LGHNA and CDR2 YSLEER. The V gene lost 7 bases and the J gene lost 1 base, with 15 bases spanning the gap. CDR3 size: 15 residues. The CDR3 region has the DNA TGCGCCAGCACCTCTCCGGGGGCATGCACAGATACGCAGTATTTT. Amino acid sequence: CASTSPGACTDTQYF.

The rearrangement links TRBV24-1 to TRBJ2-1; D is unclear. CDR1 and CDR2 (germline): KGHDR, SFDVKD. The CDR3 length is 14 residues. Trimming shortened V by 3 bases and J by 10 bases, and 15 bases separated the two germline ends. DNA for the CDR3: TGTGCCACCAGTGATATGACGTACGGAGAAGAGCAGTTCTTC. Residues: CATSDMTYGEEQFF.

The table lists this clone with a count of one. J is TRBJ1-4 and V is TRBV7-9, with a possible D match to TRBD1 (5 bases). This CDR3 spans 17 amino acids. Germline loops: CDR1 SEHNR, CDR2 FQNEAQ (reference sequence). The ends were cut back, 5 bases at V and 7 bases at J, with 23 bases in the middle. The CDR3 reads CASSDLRLGRESEKLFF. The CDR3 coding sequence is TGTGCCAGCAGCGACCTTCGCCTGGGACGGGAGAGTGAAAAACTGTTTTTT.

V gene TRBV12-3 or TRBV12-4 combines with J gene TRBJ1-2, with TRBD1 as a possible D gene (5 bases). The CDR3 is 13 amino acids. The V and J ends lost 5 bases and 6 bases respectively, with 13 bases between them. In nucleotides, the CDR3 is TGTGCCAGCAGTCCATCCTCGGGGGATGGCTACACCTTC. Translated: CASSPSSGDGYTF.

The chain couples TRBV19 to TRBJ1-2; maybe TRBD1 (5 bases). Germline V gives CDR1 LNHDA, CDR2 SQIVND (reference sequence). Deletions cut 6 bases from V and 3 bases from J, with 17 bases between. This CDR3 has 15 amino acids. The CDR3 bases are TGTGCCAGTAGACGGACGAGGGGCGTCTACTATGGCTACACCTTC. Its protein product is CASRRTRGVYYGYTF.

This clone occurred once. V and J are TRBV7-6 and TRBJ2-3; D is unclear. This CDR3 spans 16 amino acids. Per the germline V gene, CDR1 is SGHVS and CDR2 is FNYEAQ. V lost 1 base to trimming and J lost 0 bases, with 11 bases between them. The CDR3 nucleotides read TGTGCCAGCAGCTTAGTTGCGCCGCTTAGCACAGATACGCAGTATTTT. This encodes CASSLVAPLSTDTQYF.